The present T cell receptor (beta chain) was sequenced within a study of human T cells and chemical hapten exposure. Regarding the study as a whole: Healthy individuals' immune responses may differ from those of donors, who had alopecia.

TCRdb reanalysed the RACE reads using MiXCR and keeps one entry per CDR3 protein. The profile shows tens of thousands of distinct CDR3 sequences, 10% of them singletons. The ends were cut back, 6 bases at V and 3 bases at J, with 17 bases in the middle. From germline, CDR1 is DFQATT and CDR2 SNEGSKA (reference sequence). This CDR3 region has 14 residues. Time point defined: patch test 2, 6 weeks after DPC sensitization. The sample's treatment: therapeutic diphenylcyclopropenone sensitization with weekly scalp DPC. This clonotype was counted a few times. Its antigen is still unknown. The receptor comes from a woman between 45 and 60 years old with alopecia areata. Some clones in this sample may be carry-over from other donors' samples. Specimen: whole blood, collected in connection with sensitization to the hapten diphenylcyclopropenone (DPC). The V gene is TRBV20-1, the J gene TRBJ1-2; D perhaps matches TRBD1 (5 bases). CDR3 nucleotides: TGCAGTGCCGATACGACAGCGGCGGACTATGGCTACACCTTC. It translates to CSADTTAADYGYTF.